This entry concerns a single T cell receptor (beta chain). Its specific antigen is unknown. There are no base qualities to consult, and no much larger clone falls within one base. The immunoSEQ Assay, a bias-controlled multiplex PCR, was used to amplify TCRbeta CDR3 regions from genomic DNA. From the authors' description of their analysis: The number of nucleated cells in each sample was estimated by amplification of reference gene primers within the assay. To quantify the absolute abundance of each unique TCRbeta CDR3 rearrangement, sequence reads were collapsed and filtered. For each sample, productive Simpson clonality was calculated as the square root of Simpson's diversity index over productive rearrangements. What TCRdb holds here is the immuneACCESS table cut down to in-frame rearrangements. Part of the clones is not present; checked against another copy, under half of the missing clones reflect an unresolved V gene, and the others are unexplained. The D gene and trimming were derived from the DNA, and the V and J assignments and clone size from that table. In this sample the table shows some 200,000 clones, approximately 86% of which occur a single time. The top ten clones comprise roughly 7% of the sample.

The data originate from a study of blood T cell repertoires in COVID-19 (TCRdb year 2020). Regarding the complete study: Samples from collaborators originated in the United States, Italy and Spain and spanned both the acute and convalescent phases of COVID-19. The prospective study material was composed of cDNA or gDNA derived from T cells, B-cell-depleted T cells, or PBMCs. Subjects who had been exposed to COVID-19, were actively infected with it, or had recovered from it provided the deeply sampled blood TCRbeta repertoires that made up the dataset. The repertoires were released in a freely available public database intended as a resource for research on the immune response to SARS-CoV-2. The samples were drawn from two sources: the first 160 participants of the ongoing ImmuneRACE study, and 1,000 to 1,500 subjects contributed by 6 global collaborators. A de-identified subject ID, COVID-19 status, age in years and sex were almost always included in the sample metadata. HLA class I and class II types, where available, came from metadata supplied by the sample provider rather than from assay-based typing. Here is what the overall study found, with its caveats: How much clinical and demographic metadata was included differed by source and by participant, and the metadata was provided uncurated.

Whole blood was collected in K2EDTA tubes by collaborating institutions according to the institutions' own protocols. For TCRbeta analysis, collaborator samples were shipped as frozen whole blood, as isolated PBMCs, or as DNA extracted from either sample type. The germline V gene (reference sequence) supplies CDR1 LGHDT and CDR2 YNNKEL. The germline ends are 19 bases apart after V is trimmed by 5 bases and J by 9 bases. CDR3 length: 14 amino acids, cysteine to phenylalanine. Here the CDR3 DNA is all that survives: 42 bases in frame from base 1. The sequencing sample was made of peripheral blood. The receptor comes from a woman of 80 years or more in a cohort sampled during active or convalescent COVID-19. This chain joins TRBV3-1 (or the pseudogene TRBV3-2) to TRBJ1-2; the D segment could be TRBD1, given 6 matching bases. The bases are TGTGCCAGCAGCGATACGGGGGCGGGGGAAAGCTACACCTTC. Its translation is CASSDTGAGESYTF.